What follows is one TCR beta chain and its context. Its cognate antigen is unknown. These data originate in a study of CD8+CD57+ T cells in acquired aplastic anemia. General study findings and limits: Patients and controls shared twenty-nine CD8+ CDR3 sequences. Between patients and controls, CD8+ Simpson's diversity did not vary significantly.

The CDR3 is made up of 15 amino acids. J lost 3 bases, V lost 8 bases, and 10 bases had no gene match. Germline CDR1 and CDR2: MGHDK and SYGVNS. TCR beta VDJ and CDR3 profiling used genomic DNA as template. TCRdb reprocessed the reads via MiXCR and lists one record per CDR3 protein. The table has 190,000 or so distinct CDR3 sequences, about 59% seen once. The specimen was sorted CD4+, CD8+, or CD8+CD57+ T cells (not recorded which) from PBMCs. The receptor's source is a human donor in good health. The J gene is TRBJ2-7, the V gene TRBV25-1; 10 bases align to TRBD2. CDR3 in amino acids: CASFPSGGENYEQYF. The CDR3 DNA reads TGTGCCAGCTTCCCTAGCGGGGGTGAAAACTACGAGCAGTACTTC.